This TCR beta chain was identified in a study of T cells in Graves' hyperthyroidism and ophthalmopathy. The TCR beta CDR3 regions underwent amplification using RNA transcripts as the source. Researchers ran a first-round RT-PCR on the TCR CDR3 using the HTBI primer set. TCRdb reprocessed the multiplex PCR reads with MiXCR, giving one entry per CDR3 protein. In the table there are 600,000 to 800,000 distinct CDR3 sequences, under 45% of which are singletons. The germline gives CDR1 MNHEY, CDR2 SVGEGT. The CDR3 has 13 amino acids. Whole-study results and caveats: Most thyroid clonotypes with frequency above 0.001 were detected in blood. Before onset, by a median of approximately 5.9 months, the model predicted ophthalmopathy.

Regarding this clonotype: Antigen specificity is unknown. Mismatch with germline at one junction end may stem from a read error.

Patients with uncontrolled infections, other autoimmune diseases, pregnancy or lactation were excluded. The clonotype originates from a woman between 40 and 55 years old with Graves' hyperthyroidism. The chain recombines TRBV6-2 or TRBV6-3 with TRBJ2-2; the D gene is possibly TRBD2 (6 bases). Sequencing was carried out using blood. CDR3 DNA sequence: TGTGCCAGCCGACACGTTAACACCGGGGAGGTGTTTTTT. This translates into CASRHVNTGEVFF.